The sample holds a few counts of the clone carrying this TCR beta chain. The target antigen is unknown. Method: immunoSEQ multiplex PCR; TCRdb's copy keeps in-frame clones and lacks some. In the table there are tens of thousands of clones, roughly 84% of which are singletons. This sample is drawn from a study of graft-versus-host responses after intestinal transplantation. Study details: Anti-thymocyte globulin induction was given to all recipients, followed by tacrolimus and steroids for roughly 3 years.

Study-level results: The study found high graft-versus-host to host-versus-graft clonal ratios in allografts of patients with graft-donor T cell macrochimerism.

Sequences were derived from unstimulated CD8+ T cells sorted from spleen or lymph node cells, sampled before transplant. The clonotype was recovered from a human donor who was the organ donor for an intestinal transplant.

CDR3 amino acids: CASSPFHYPVGTEAFF. For the CDR3, the DNA is TGTGCCAGCTCACCATTTCACTACCCGGTTGGGACTGAAGCTTTCTTT. This chain joins TRBV18 and TRBJ1-1; D is unclear. V was clipped by 2 bases and J by 5 bases, with 18 bases between them. CDR3 length equals 16 residues. Germline V gene sequence: CDR1 KGHSH, CDR2 LQKENI.